This T cell receptor (beta chain) came from a study of blood T cell repertoires in COVID-19. Turning to the study itself: Both acute and convalescent COVID-19 samples were obtained from the United States, Italy and Spain.

The table came from immunoSEQ multiplex PCR; TCRdb's copy has only in-frame clones and leaves some out. This repertoire shows 150,000 or so clones, approximately 70% found once; its top ten account for approximately 2%. V was pared by 1 base and J by 10 bases, with 11 bases between. The CDR3 totals 14 residues. Germline V gives CDR1 SGHVS, CDR2 FQNEAQ. The origin of this receptor is a woman between 70 and 85 years old with acute or convalescent COVID-19. The rearrangement joins TRBV7-8 to TRBJ1-6, with D tentatively TRBD1 (6 bases). The sequenced material came from peripheral blood. CDR3 sequence (DNA): TGTGCCAGCAGCTTAGGGCGGGGGCCCTCACCCCTCCACTTT. It yields the protein CASSLGRGPSPLHF.